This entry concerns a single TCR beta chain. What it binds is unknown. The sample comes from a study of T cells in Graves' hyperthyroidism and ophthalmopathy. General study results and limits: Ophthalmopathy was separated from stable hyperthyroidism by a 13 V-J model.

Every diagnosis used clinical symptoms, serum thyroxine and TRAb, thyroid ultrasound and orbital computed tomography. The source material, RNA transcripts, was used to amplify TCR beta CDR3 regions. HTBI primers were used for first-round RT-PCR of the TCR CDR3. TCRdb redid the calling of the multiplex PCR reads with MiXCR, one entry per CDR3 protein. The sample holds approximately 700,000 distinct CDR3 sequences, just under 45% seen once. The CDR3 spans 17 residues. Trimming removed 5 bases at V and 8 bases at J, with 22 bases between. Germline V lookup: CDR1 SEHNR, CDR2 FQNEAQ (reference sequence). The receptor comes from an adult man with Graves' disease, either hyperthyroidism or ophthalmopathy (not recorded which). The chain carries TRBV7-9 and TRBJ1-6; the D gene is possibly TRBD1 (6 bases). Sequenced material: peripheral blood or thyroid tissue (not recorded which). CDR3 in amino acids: CASSLDARTGRHSPLHF. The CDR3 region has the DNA TGTGCCAGCAGCCTCGACGCCAGAACAGGGAGACATTCACCCCTCCACTTT. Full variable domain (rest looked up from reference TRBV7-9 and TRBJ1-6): DTGVSQNPRHKITKRGQNVTFRCDPISEHNRLYWYRQTLGQGPEFLTYFQNEAQLEKSRLLSDRFSAERPKGSFSTLEIQRTEQGDSAMYLCASSLDARTGRHSPLHFGNGTRLTVT.